The present entry profiles one T cell receptor beta chain with its context. Three rounds of nested PCR, following a modified ARM-PCR protocol, produced the TCRbeta library. TCRdb analysed the multiplex PCR reads with MiXCR anew, one entry per CDR3 protein. Altogether 90,000 to 100,000 distinct CDR3 sequences are present, around three quarters being singletons, with the ten largest covering around 30%. The sample originates from a study of tumor and adjacent non-tumor tissue in lung cancer. After removal of 2 bases from V and 16 bases from J, the junction contained 4 bases not matched to a gene. The CDR3 spans 12 residues. No cell sorting was done before RNA was extracted from the tissue. Distant lung tissue was collected more than 3 cm away from the tumor edge.

This TCR was sampled from a man aged 55-75 years with small cell lung cancer. Material for sequencing was distant non-tumor lung tissue. The chain combines TRBV12-3 or TRBV12-4 with TRBJ2-2; TRBD2 aligns across 10 bases. The CDR3: CASSLTLAGRFF. For the CDR3, the DNA is TGTGCCAGCAGTTTAACACTAGCGGGAAGGTTTTTT.